The subject of this entry is one T cell receptor beta chain. The V and J ends lost 2 bases and 0 bases, in that order; junction bases with no gene match: 2. The germline V gene has CDR1 SGHTA and CDR2 FQGTGA. The CDR3 runs 17 residues. The data are from a study of blood T cell repertoires in COVID-19. Some clones are missing from TCRdb's copy, which holds only in-frame ones; the method was immunoSEQ multiplex PCR. Of about 430,000 clones in the sample, roughly 90% are singletons; the top ten hold about 1.5%. Living in 24 US areas, the participants were between roughly 18 and 90 years of age. The origin of this receptor is a woman under 30 who had been exposed to COVID-19. Material: PBMCs or T cells enriched from blood (not recorded which). The chain carries TRBV7-3 and TRBJ2-3; 13 positions match TRBD2. The CDR3 loop reads CASSLSGLAGSTDTQYF. CDR3 bases: TGTGCCAGCAGCTTATCGGGACTAGCGGGAAGCACAGATACGCAGTATTTT.